This entry features one T cell receptor (beta chain) sequence. The data were taken from a study of blood T cells in healthy people across ages. This CDR3 contains 15 residues. V was clipped by 3 bases and J by 2 bases, with 12 bases between them. Next came a second PCR, run for about 7 to 12 cycles, which used a sample-barcoded 5' primer along with a J-beta primer mix. TCRdb reprocessed the 5' RACE reads via MiXCR and lists one record per CDR3 protein. The sample holds 1.5 million to 2 million distinct CDR3 sequences, around 42% seen once. The TCR was taken from a human donor in good health. The rearrangement uses TRBV12-3 or TRBV12-4 and TRBJ2-3; possibly TRBD1 for D (5 bases). Specimen: blood. CDR3 nucleotides: TGTGCCAGCAGTTTTAGGGGCTACATCACAGATACGCAGTATTTT. Its protein is CASSFRGYITDTQYF.